A single sample gave rise to the 23 T cell receptor beta chains below, sequenced in a study of OX40 agonist ivuxolimab in advanced cancers. Clones were sequenced by immunoSEQ multiplex PCR, and TCRdb holds only the in-frame ones, with some missing. The sample carries over 100,000 clones, 90% to 95% recorded once. The sample in question was CD4+ or CD8+ T cells sorted from blood, obtained in a trial of the OX40 agonist ivuxolimab. The receptor set was obtained from an adult with an advanced solid tumor such as melanoma, head and neck, liver or kidney cancer.

The chain recombines TRBV7-2 with TRBJ1-3; D uncertain. Trimming shortened V by 3 bases and J by 2 bases, and 8 bases separated the two germline ends. This CDR3 contains 14 residues. From germline, CDR1 is SGHTA and CDR2 FQGNSA. The CDR3 region is CASSFSDPGNTIYF. DNA for the CDR3: TGTGCCAGCAGCTTCTCGGACCCTGGAAACACCATATATTTT.

The chain has TRBV10-3 and TRBJ2-1; D unresolved. The CDR3 has 13 residues. Germline V lookup: CDR1 ENHRY, CDR2 SYGVKD. The V end was cut by 6 bases, the J end by 1 base, with 7 bases between. The chain's CDR3 is CAIRAGSYNEQFF. In nucleotides, the CDR3 is TGTGCCATCAGGGCAGGTTCCTACAATGAGCAGTTCTTC.

This clone was seen just once. The chain joins TRBV5-1 to TRBJ2-5; 15 nucleotides line up with TRBD2. The CDR3 consists of 17 residues. J gave up 0 bases and V 5 bases, and 5 bases lay outside the gene matches. Germline V gives CDR1 SGHRS, CDR2 YFSETQ. The DNA of the CDR3 is TGCGCCAGCAGTAGGACTAGCGGGGGGGCCCACCAAGAGACCCAGTACTTC. Its protein product is CASSRTSGGAHQETQYF.

The J gene is TRBJ1-2, the V gene TRBV2; D is perhaps TRBD1 (5 bases). Trimming cost V 2 bases and J 14 bases, with 18 bases left between them. The length of the CDR3 is 13 residues. Germline V gene data show CDR1 as SNHLY and CDR2 as FYNNEI. CDR3 bases: TGTGCCAGCAGTGAATGGGACCTTCGTAATAAAACCTTC. As protein: CASSEWDLRNKTF.

This clone has just one count. The chain recombines TRBV11-3 with TRBJ1-3; 7 nucleotides match TRBD1. Germline V gene lookup returns CDR1 SGHNT and CDR2 YENEEA. Trimming at V came to 1 base and at J to 1 base, leaving 7 bases not matched to a gene. This CDR3 has 17 residues. DNA for the CDR3: TGTGCCAGCAGCTTAGCTTCAGGGGGAGGGTCTGGAAACACCATATATTTT. Protein sequence: CASSLASGGGSGNTIYF.

The chain is built from TRBV10-2 and TRBJ2-3; D might be TRBD2 (6 bases). The germline V and J ends were trimmed by 7 bases and 1 base, with 9 bases remaining between them. The CDR3 length is 13 residues. CDR1 WSHSY and CDR2 SAAADI come from the germline V gene. CDR3 sequence: CASIGEGTDTQYF. CDR3 nucleotides: TGCGCCAGCATCGGGGAGGGCACAGATACGCAGTATTTT.

The V and J genes are TRBV5-1 and TRBJ2-5, with 10 nucleotides matching TRBD1. V shed 4 bases and J 3 bases; nucleotides not matched to a gene: 9. Germline V gene data show CDR1 as SGHRS and CDR2 as YFSETQ. The CDR3 covers 16 residues. The CDR3 reads CASSIRQGAIEETQYF. The CDR3 nucleotides read TGCGCCAGCAGCATACGACAGGGGGCGATAGAAGAGACCCAGTACTTC.

The chain couples TRBV4-2 to TRBJ2-1; D unresolved. Between the trimmed V and J ends, which lost 1 base and 0 bases, there was a span of 10 bases. This CDR3 has 16 amino acids. Germline loops: CDR1 LGHNA, CDR2 YNFKEQ. CDR3 loop: CASSQGPGPSYNEQFF. The CDR3, as DNA: TGTGCCAGCAGCCAAGGGCCCGGGCCCTCCTACAATGAGCAGTTCTTC.

The V and J genes are TRBV5-1 and TRBJ1-4; D perhaps matches TRBD1 (5 bases). CDR3 length: 15 residues. V was trimmed by 0 bases and J by 4 bases, leaving 10 bases between them. Germline values: CDR1 SGHRS, CDR2 YFSETQ. The CDR3, as DNA: TGCGCCAGCAGCTTGGGTTCCAGGGATAATGAAAAACTGTTTTTT. It yields the protein CASSLGSRDNEKLFF.

With regard to this clone: The junction does not match germline at one end; this may be a read error. The rearrangement uses TRBV11-2 and TRBJ1-1; D not certain. Germline V lookup: CDR1 SGHAT, CDR2 FQNNGV. The CDR3 has 15 amino acids. CDR3 DNA: TGTGCCAGCAGCTTGGTGGGGAGGCAGAACCCTGAAGCTTTCTTT. Amino acids: CASSLVGRQNPEAFF.

The chain has TRBV7-2 and TRBJ2-7; 12 bases agree with TRBD2. The CDR3 is made up of 16 amino acids. In germline, CDR1 is SGHTA, CDR2 FQGNSA. V shed 1 base and J 4 bases; nucleotides not matched to a gene: 5. CDR3 in amino acids: CASSLVASGRGYEQYF. The CDR3 DNA sequence: TGTGCCAGCAGCTTAGTCGCTAGCGGGAGGGGGTACGAGCAGTACTTC.

The chain uses TRBV7-9 and TRBJ2-7, with 9 nucleotides matching TRBD1. This CDR3 has 15 residues. Germline values: CDR1 SEHNR, CDR2 FQNEAQ (reference sequence). Trimming took 5 bases from V and 2 from J; bases not matched to a gene: 7. The CDR3 DNA reads as TGTGCCAGCAGCCCGAGGACAGGGGTGGCCTACGAGCAGTACTTC. Its translation: CASSPRTGVAYEQYF.

The V call is TRBV5-6, the J call TRBJ1-2, with D perhaps TRBD1 (5 bases). The V end was cut by 3 bases, the J end by 8 bases, with 17 bases between. The CDR3 runs to 14 residues. Germline CDR1 reads SGHDT; CDR2 reads YYEEEE. Here the CDR3 reads CASSWGDLRKGYTF. CDR3 DNA: TGTGCCAGCAGCTGGGGGGACTTAAGGAAGGGCTACACCTTC.

This chain connects TRBV28 to TRBJ2-5; unclear D gene. Germline V gene data show CDR1 as MDHEN and CDR2 as SYDVKM. This CDR3 spans 14 amino acids. V was pared by 2 bases and J by 4 bases, with 11 bases between. The CDR3 region has the DNA TGTGCCAGCAGTTTAGATAGGGTGAGAGAGACCCAGTACTTC. This encodes CASSLDRVRETQYF.

The chain recombines TRBV5-6 with TRBJ1-4, with 7 bases fitting TRBD1. V lost 1 base to trimming and J lost 6 bases; unmatched junction nucleotides: 6. CDR3 length equals 15 residues. Germline CDR1 reads SGHDT; CDR2 reads YYEEEE. The chain's CDR3 is CASSLRAGGDEKLFF. In nucleotides, the CDR3 is TGTGCCAGCAGCTTGAGGGCAGGGGGTGATGAAAAACTGTTTTTT. Drawing the rest from reference TRBV5-6 and TRBJ1-4, the complete variable domain is DAGVTQSPTHLIKTRGQQVTLRCSPKSGHDTVSWYQQALGQGPQFIFQYYEEEERQRGNFPDRFSGHQFPNYSSELNVNALLLGDSALYLCASSLRAGGDEKLFFGSGTQLSVL.

The chain carries TRBV19 and TRBJ1-1; TRBD1 is a possible D gene (5 bases). CDR3 length: 16 amino acids. Per the germline V gene, CDR1 is LNHDA and CDR2 is SQIVND (reference sequence). V lost 5 bases to trimming and J lost 4 bases, with 20 bases between them. CDR3 region: CASSPPGTGAATEAFF. The CDR3 coding sequence is TGTGCCAGTAGTCCACCAGGGACTGGGGCAGCCACTGAAGCTTTCTTT.

This clone appeared a single time. The chain is built from TRBV5-1 and TRBJ1-1, with 11 positions matching TRBD1. The V and J ends lost 1 base and 5 bases, in that order; junction bases with no gene match: 7. There are 16 residues in the CDR3. Germline CDR1 and CDR2: SGHRS and YFSETQ. The CDR3: CASSLSGQGAWTEAFF. The CDR3 bases are TGCGCCAGCAGCTTGTCTGGACAGGGGGCCTGGACTGAAGCTTTCTTT.

The chain combines TRBV28 with TRBJ2-6; the D is unclear. This CDR3 region has 16 residues. The germline CDR1 and CDR2 sequences are MDHEN and SYDVKM. Trimming shortened V by 5 bases and J by 0 bases, and 11 bases separated the two germline ends. DNA for the CDR3: TGTGCCAGCAGTGGGAACACCCGCTCTGGGGCCAACGTCCTGACTTTC. Protein product: CASSGNTRSGANVLTF.

Comments on this clone: One end of the junction varies from germline; a read error may be responsible. V and J are TRBV5-1 and TRBJ1-4, with D unclear. The CDR3 runs to 13 residues. Germline assignment: CDR1 SGHRS and CDR2 YFSETQ. The DNA of the CDR3 is TGTGCCAGCAGCTTGGGGAGAACTGAAAAACTGTTTTTT. Residues: CASSLGRTEKLFF.

The chain is built from TRBV7-9 and TRBJ2-5; 11 nucleotides line up with TRBD2. Germline-derived CDR1 and CDR2 are SEHNR and FQNEAQ (reference sequence). This CDR3 comprises 14 residues. V was clipped by 5 bases and J by 6 bases; unmatched bases: 5. CDR3 DNA: TGTGCCAGCAGCAGGACTAGCGGGCGACAGACCCAGTACTTC. It yields the protein CASSRTSGRQTQYF.

The rearrangement uses TRBV28 and TRBJ1-2; a weak D match, TRBD1 (6 bases). The germline V and J ends were trimmed by 0 bases and 2 bases, with 7 bases remaining between them. This CDR3 region has 14 residues. Germline-derived CDR1 and CDR2 are MDHEN and SYDVKM. As DNA, the CDR3 is TGTGCCAGCAGTTTATGGGGGGCGAACTATGGCTACACCTTC. It encodes CASSLWGANYGYTF.

This sequence joins TRBV6-5 and TRBJ2-3, with D unresolved. The germline V gene encodes CDR1 MNHEY and CDR2 SVGAGI. There are 13 residues in the CDR3. The ends were cut back, 5 bases at V and 6 bases at J, with 12 bases in the middle. The DNA of the CDR3 is TGTGCCAGCAGTGTATCAGCGACGGATACGCAGTATTTT. Translation: CASSVSATDTQYF.

The genes are TRBV9 and TRBJ2-3; 8 positions match TRBD1. J lost 4 bases, V lost 4 bases, and 8 bases had no gene match. This CDR3 is 15 amino acids long. From germline, CDR1 is SGDLS and CDR2 YYNGEE. Here the CDR3 reads CASSQEDRAADTQYF. In DNA, the CDR3 is TGTGCCAGCAGCCAGGAGGACAGGGCCGCAGATACGCAGTATTTT.